Presented here are 12 T cell receptor beta chains from one specimen sequenced in a study of technical replicates of blood from four donors. Profiled with immunoSEQ multiplex PCR; TCRdb holds only in-frame clones, not every one. The data contain some 76,000 clones, around 94% of them seen just once; the ten biggest clones take up roughly 0.37%. The sequencing input was T cells isolated from PBMCs. All receptors derive from a human donor in good health.

This chain joins TRBV7-9 and TRBJ1-4, with 11 nucleotides matching TRBD1. Trimming cost V 3 bases and J 5 bases; bases outside gene matches: 2. CDR1 and CDR2 from the germline V gene are SEHNR and FQNEAQ (reference sequence). CDR3 length: 15 amino acids. The CDR3: CASSLDRGRNEKLFF. The CDR3 region has the DNA TGTGCCAGCAGCTTGGACAGGGGGCGGAATGAAAAACTGTTTTTT. Variable domain in full (rest from reference TRBV7-9 and TRBJ1-4): DTGVSQNPRHKITKRGQNVTFRCDPISEHNRLYWYRQTLGQGPEFLTYFQNEAQLEKSRLLSDRFSAERPKGSFSTLEIQRTEQGDSAMYLCASSLDRGRNEKLFFGSGTQLSVL.

The chain combines TRBV11-3 with TRBJ1-1; 10 nucleotides agree with TRBD1. V lost 5 bases to trimming and J lost 6 bases; unmatched junction nucleotides: 9. Germline CDR1 reads SGHNT; CDR2 reads YENEEA. CDR3 length: 15 amino acids. The CDR3 sequence is CASSRPGQGSPEAFF. The CDR3 nucleotides read TGTGCCAGCAGCCGGCCGGGACAGGGGAGCCCTGAAGCTTTCTTT.

The chain employs TRBV5-4 and TRBJ2-1; D uncertain. V was clipped by 1 base and J by 1 base, with 6 bases between them. CDR3 length equals 14 residues. CDR1 and CDR2 (germline): SGHNT, YYREEE (reference sequence). The CDR3, as DNA: TGTGCCAGCAGCTTGTATCCGTCCTACAATGAGCAGTTCTTC. It yields the protein CASSLYPSYNEQFF.

The V call is TRBV18, the J call TRBJ2-7; 8 nucleotides align to TRBD2. The V segment lost 6 bases and the J segment 6 bases; nucleotides outside the gene matches: 4. CDR1 and CDR2 (germline): KGHSH, LQKENI. The CDR3 runs 12 residues. This CDR3 reads CASSPSGSEQYF. In nucleotides, the CDR3 is TGTGCCAGCTCGCCCAGCGGGAGCGAGCAGTACTTC.

The chain combines TRBV5-5 with TRBJ1-4; tentatively, D is TRBD1 (5 bases). Per germline, CDR1 SGHKS and CDR2 YYEKEE (reference sequence). The V end was cut by 0 bases, the J end by 1 base, with 10 bases between. This CDR3 is built from 16 residues. The CDR3 DNA follows: TGTGCCAGCAGCTTGGCCCAGGGCTTAACTAATGAAAAACTGTTTTTT. Translated, it gives CASSLAQGLTNEKLFF.

The rearrangement joins TRBV29-1 to TRBJ2-7; TRBD1 aligns across 11 bases. This CDR3 contains 14 residues. Germline values: CDR1 SQVTM, CDR2 ANQGSEA. V dropped 4 bases and J dropped 4; count of bases not matched to a gene: 6. For the CDR3, the DNA is TGCAGCGTTGTCCCGGGACAGGGGGAGTACGAGCAGTACTTC. Amino acid sequence: CSVVPGQGEYEQYF.

In regard to this clone: One junction end disagrees with the germline gene, perhaps due to a read error. V and J are TRBV19 and TRBJ2-7; 11 nucleotides align to TRBD1. CDR1 and CDR2 (germline): LNHDA, SQIVND (reference sequence). The CDR3 is made up of 15 amino acids. This CDR3 reads CASSIGQGALGEQYF. CDR3 bases: TGTGCCAGTAGCATAGGACAGGGGGCGCTGGGCGAGCAGTACTTC.

This chain links TRBV15 with TRBJ2-5, with D perhaps TRBD2 (5 bases). TRBJ2-7 explains the end of the DNA better; the J call may be wrong. The CDR3 extends over 15 amino acids. CDR1 LNHNV and CDR2 YYDKDF come from the germline V gene (reference sequence). The CDR3 DNA follows: TGTGCCACCAGCAGAGACCGGACTGATTCCTACGAGCAGTACTTC. This gives the protein CATSRDRTDSYEQYF.

This clone appeared once. The chain carries TRBV19 and TRBJ1-2; D may be TRBD1 (5 bases). The CDR3 contains 14 residues. CDR1 is LNHDA and CDR2 is SQIVND in the germline V gene (reference sequence). V was cut by 5 bases and J by 5 bases, with 15 bases left in between. DNA of the CDR3: TGTGCCAGTAGTTTGGACACCTTAGGGTATGGCTACACCTTC. This sequence encodes CASSLDTLGYGYTF.

The J gene is TRBJ2-7, the V gene TRBV27; a possible D gene is TRBD2 (5 bases). V dropped 2 bases and J dropped 4 bases, with 21 bases sitting between them. Germline V gene lookup returns CDR1 MNHEY and CDR2 SMNVEV (reference sequence). CDR3 size: 17 residues. CDR3 DNA sequence: TGTGCCAGCAGTTTAAGATCTAGTGGATTTGGAGGATACGAGCAGTACTTC. This translates into CASSLRSSGFGGYEQYF.

The V and J genes are TRBV2 and TRBJ2-3; D is unresolved. V lost 1 base, J lost 0 bases, and 8 bases lay in between. CDR1 is SNHLY, CDR2 FYNNEI, per germline. The CDR3 covers 15 residues. Here the CDR3 reads CASSEGRPSTDTQYF. Written as DNA, the CDR3 is TGTGCCAGCAGTGAAGGGCGGCCTAGCACAGATACGCAGTATTTT.

The chain is built from TRBV5-1 and TRBJ1-2; 10 nucleotides align to TRBD1. This CDR3 is 15 amino acids long. The trim removed 0 bases at V and 8 bases at J, leaving 7 bases unmatched. CDR1 and CDR2 from the germline V gene are SGHRS and YFSETQ. The CDR3 nucleotides are TGCGCCAGCAGCTTGGAAGGACAGGGGGTACAAGGCTACACCTTC. Translating gives CASSLEGQGVQGYTF.